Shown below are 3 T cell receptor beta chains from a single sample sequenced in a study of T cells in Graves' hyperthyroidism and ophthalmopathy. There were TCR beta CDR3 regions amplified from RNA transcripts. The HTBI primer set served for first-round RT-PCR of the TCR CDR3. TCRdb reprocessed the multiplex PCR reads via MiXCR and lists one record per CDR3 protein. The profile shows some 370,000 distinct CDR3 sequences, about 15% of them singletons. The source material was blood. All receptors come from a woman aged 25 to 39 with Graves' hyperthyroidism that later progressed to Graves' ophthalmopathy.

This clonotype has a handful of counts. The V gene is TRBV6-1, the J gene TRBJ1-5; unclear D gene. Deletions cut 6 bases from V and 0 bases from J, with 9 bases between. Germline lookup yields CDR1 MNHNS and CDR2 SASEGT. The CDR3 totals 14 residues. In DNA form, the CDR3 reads TGTGCCAGCAGCCAGGTCAATAGCAATCAGCCCCAGCATTTT. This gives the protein CASSQVNSNQPQHF.

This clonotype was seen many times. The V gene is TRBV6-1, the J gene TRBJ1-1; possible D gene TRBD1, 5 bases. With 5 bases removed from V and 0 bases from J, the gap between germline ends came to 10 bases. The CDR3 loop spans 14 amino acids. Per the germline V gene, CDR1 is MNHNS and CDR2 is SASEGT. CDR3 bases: TGTGCCAGCAGTATAGACAGACTGAACACTGAAGCTTTCTTT. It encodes CASSIDRLNTEAFF.

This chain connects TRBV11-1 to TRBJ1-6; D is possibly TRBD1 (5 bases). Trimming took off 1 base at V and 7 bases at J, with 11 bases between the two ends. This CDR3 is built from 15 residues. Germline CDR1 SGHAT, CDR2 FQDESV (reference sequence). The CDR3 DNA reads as TGTGCCAGCAGCTTAGATGGGGGTTGGAATTCACCCCTCCACTTT. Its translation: CASSLDGGWNSPLHF.